This paragraph reports one T cell receptor beta chain. Its specific antigen is unknown. No much larger clone is present one base from it, and per-base qualities are unavailable. The method was the immunoSEQ multiplex PCR assay. For the multiplex PCR, a mixture combining 60 forward primers for TCR Vbeta segments and 13 reverse primers for TCR Jbeta segments was used. Amplification of the CDR3 region of rearranged TCR beta genes was performed with a multiplex PCR assay on genomic DNA. Amplified TCR beta libraries were sequenced as 87-base-pair reads on the Illumina HiSeq System. In the paper's pipeline: Across the 666 repertoires, a later analysis counted tens of millions of unique TCR beta chains, some 11 million of which were shared by at least two donors. A nearest-neighbor algorithm error-corrected the raw reads and collapsed the reads into unique sequences, merging closely related sequences to remove PCR and sequencing errors. Alignment of CDR3 sequences to IMGT reference sequences was used to assign V, D and J gene segments. For a sequence to be retained, at least a six-nucleotide match to both a V gene segment and a J gene segment was required. Rearrangements were called productive when the CDR3 lacked stop codons and stayed in frame with V and J; all others were non-productive. CDR3 was defined by IMGT convention, running from the second conserved V-encoded cysteine to the conserved J-encoded phenylalanine. The earlier analysis of about 560 of the donors excluded any sequence lacking an unambiguous match to a single V gene segment. In an earlier analysis of approximately 590 of the donors, a V segment was called functional when productive rearrangements were above 56.7%, and segregating when the standard deviation between donors exceeded 5%. A statistical classification framework was built for diagnosing cytomegalovirus status from the catalog of TCR beta chain sequences. A later analysis assigned V and J genes by comparing TCR nucleotide sequences with IMGT/GENE-DB human TR gene sequences. Using the TCRdist pipeline, a later analysis assigned CDR3 sequences along with most-parsimonious VDJ recombination scenarios. In a later analysis, each TCR beta chain was defined by its CDR3 amino acid sequence together with its V-gene family, and reads lacking a unique V-gene family were excluded. In a later analysis, several hundred highly shared, low-generation-probability nucleotide sequences were removed to address suspected cross-contamination and a sequencing artifact. In a later analysis, a clonal expansion index for each public chain was calculated from normalized within-repertoire ranks of inferred template counts. In a later analysis, generation probabilities were computed using a VDJ recombination model fitted to out-of-frame rearrangements, and the results were checked against IGoR. In a later analysis, TCR-TCR, TCR-HLA and TCR-CMV co-occurrence was scored with hypergeometric tests, and a repertoire-size bias correction was applied to TCR pairs. To estimate false discovery rates, a later analysis permuted the HLA or CMV assignments 20 times. In a later analysis, co-occurring TCRs were grouped with DBSCAN, and TCRdist sequence similarity was added when clustering was performed within HLA-allele-positive subsets. Repertoires with fewer than 30,000 or more than 120,000 public chains were left out of co-occurrence clustering, as were a handful of repertoires with anomalous nucleotide sharing. TCRdb re-hosts the immuneACCESS table, in-frame sequences only. Its copies lack some clones; in the studies checked, an unresolved V gene accounts for under half of them, and the cause for the rest is not known. From that table come the V and J calls and clone size; the DNA was used to work out D and trimming. The sample table holds 120,000 or so clones, of which 81% were seen once. Around 4% of the sample lies in the top ten.

This record belongs to a study of cytomegalovirus exposure and HLA in healthy donors (dated by TCRdb to about 2017). About the study as a whole: In an earlier analysis of around 540 of the donors, under 300 Gb of sequence data and 117 million unique TCR beta sequences from about 180 million T cells were reported. Roughly 300 gigabases of sequencing data and 75 million to 85 million unique TCR sequences made up an early release that covered 640 HLA-typed donors. Of the 398 genotyped donors, 81% fell in the genetic ancestry cluster associated with self-reported Caucasian donors. The aim of the study was to test whether cataloging public T cell receptors could identify signatures of past pathogen exposure. The study profiled the T cell repertoires of hundreds of subjects by immunosequencing and related them to cytomegalovirus serostatus. Besides the first cohort of approximately 710 subjects, a separate validation cohort made up of over 95 different subjects was used. High-throughput TCR immunosequencing, statistical association of individual TCRs with disease status, and machine learning were combined to predict cytomegalovirus infection status. A later analysis re-examined previously published TCR beta repertoires from hundreds of donors and added high-resolution HLA genotyping to investigate patterns of TCR occurrence. Rather than using new phenotypic data, the later analysis identified candidate immune exposures from TCR beta sequences and from how often those sequences occurred across donors. An earlier analysis of approximately 640 of the donors applied high-throughput TCR beta sequencing to assess whether each TCR beta V gene segment acted as functional or pseudogenic. Donor age, sex, ethnicity and CMV serostatus were compiled alongside the repertoire data. In a later genetic analysis, genome-wide SNP genotypes for about three fifths of the roughly 670 donors were used, and that subset was treated as a discovery cohort. All discovery cohort repertoires had been generated on a single sequencing platform. HLA typing covered class I and class II loci at four-digit resolution. Typing coverage varied by locus: roughly 620-640 donors for A, B, C, DRB1 and DQB1; roughly 560 for DQA1; about 590 for DPA1; 450 to 480 for DPB1. Because of strong linkage in the cohort, roughly five DR-DQ haplotypes were treated as single units for association and clustering. Among about 400 genotyped donors of the cohort, an average of roughly 230,000 unique TCR beta nucleotide sequences was sequenced per donor, of which about 19% were non-productive.

The CDR3 has 15 amino acids, counting the end cysteine and phenylalanine. The sequence is cut down to CDR3 DNA, 45 bases in frame from base 1. V is reduced by 0 bases and J by 9 bases, leaving a spacing of 18 bases between them. Taken from the germline V gene, the CDR1 and CDR2 loops are LGHNA and YSLEER. Points the paper makes about the study in general: According to a later analysis, parvovirus B19, influenza, CMV and Epstein-Barr virus appeared linked to several top co-occurrence clusters. Cytomegalovirus status was reported to be diagnosed by the classifier with high specificity and sensitivity in both the original and validation cohorts. In a later analysis, HLA-associated TCR beta chains showed more clonal expansion and lower generation probabilities than non-associated chains that were equally common. According to a later analysis, most CMV-associated TCR beta chains appeared to be HLA-restricted, and the HLA associations seemed to be driven largely by CMV exposure. Most TCR sequences were seen in very few donors, while some public TCRs were found in many individuals. The only immune exposure information available for the cohort was CMV serostatus. An association between a missense DCLRE1C variant and V-gene and J-gene trimming of TCR beta chains was found in a later genetic analysis and replicated in an independent cohort. According to a later genetic analysis, donors in an Asian-associated ancestry cluster had fewer N-insertions in productive TCRs than the approximately 670-donor mean. A few of the identified cytomegalovirus-associated TCR beta chains were confirmed in vitro to be specific for cytomegalovirus antigens. In the study, approximately 160 TCR beta chains were listed as associated with cytomegalovirus. Because the 87-base-pair reads could not distinguish some IMGT-functional V segments, including TRBV6-2 and TRBV6-3, those segments were excluded. Specific HLA alleles were associated with 15,000 to 20,000 TCR beta sequences at a false discovery rate of 0.05 in a later analysis. The earlier analysis of some 540 of the donors excluded roughly 17 rarely observed V segments, including chromosome 9 orphons, because counts were too low. In an earlier analysis of some 540 of the donors, most TCR beta V segments appeared in productive rearrangements about 87% or about 30% of the time, broadly matching IMGT annotations. Presence/absence analyses assumed roughly uniform sequencing depth across donors, an assumption that may not hold. The authors suggested that the approach could potentially be extended to other disease states and immunological phenotypes. Assigning TCR associations to individual alleles was difficult when HLA alleles, especially DR and DQ, strongly co-occurred. According to a later analysis, TCR association rates differed among HLA loci, with DRB1 alleles showing the most associated TCRs and HLA-C alleles showing the fewest. In this cohort, only TCR beta chains were sequenced, and detectable features were limited by the absence of alpha or paired-chain data. A further reported finding was that TCR beta sequences accurately predicted the HLA-A and HLA-B alleles for most subjects in the first cohort. A group of highly shared sequence variants was considered likely to be a technical artifact of the sequencing pipeline. HLA typing was unavailable for some donors at each locus, so association tests used only the typed subset. Correlated functional status among segregating V segments might reflect linkage disequilibrium, but an unknown experimental factor could not be ruled out.

The cohort consisted of some 730 healthy bone marrow donors. Cohort members were all nominally healthy when sampled, although unrecorded immune exposures were likely present. The donor tested CMV seropositive and was one of the 289 seropositive cohort members. Every donor gave a peripheral blood sample, and the peripheral blood mononuclear cells from that sample were used for TCR beta sequencing. Genomic DNA was extracted from the blood cell samples with the Qiagen DNeasy Blood Extraction Kit. This sequence originates from a man aged 18 to 30 in good health and CMV-seropositive. Sequencing was performed on PBMCs. The rearrangement joined TRBV4-3 to TRBJ2-7, and the D gene may be TRBD1, 5 bases matching. CDR3 reads: CASSQDISGRSGQYF. The nucleotide sequence is given as TGCGCCAGCAGCCAAGATATCTCAGGGCGGTCTGGGCAGTACTTC.